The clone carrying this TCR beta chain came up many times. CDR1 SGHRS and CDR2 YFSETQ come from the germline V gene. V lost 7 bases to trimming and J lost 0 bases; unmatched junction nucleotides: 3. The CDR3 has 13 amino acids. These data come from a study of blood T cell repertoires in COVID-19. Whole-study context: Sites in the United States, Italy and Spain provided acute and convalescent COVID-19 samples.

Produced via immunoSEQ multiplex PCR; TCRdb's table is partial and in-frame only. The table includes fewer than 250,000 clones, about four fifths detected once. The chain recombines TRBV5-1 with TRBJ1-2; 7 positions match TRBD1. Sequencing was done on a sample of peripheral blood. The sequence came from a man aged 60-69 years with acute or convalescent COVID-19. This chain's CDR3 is CASGDSSNYGYTF. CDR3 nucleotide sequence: TGCGCCAGCGGGGACAGCTCTAACTATGGCTACACCTTC.